The clone carrying this T cell receptor (beta chain) occurred once. The CDR3 extends over 14 amino acids. V was pared by 2 bases and J by 4 bases, with 8 bases between. Germline CDR1 and CDR2: MNHNY and SVGAGI (reference sequence). The PCR employed 60 Vbeta primers together with 13 Jbeta primers. Some clones are missing from TCRdb's copy, which holds only in-frame ones; the method was immunoSEQ multiplex PCR. The sample has 120,000 to 150,000 clones; approximately 79% are singletons. The sample originates from a study of cytomegalovirus exposure and HLA in healthy donors. Source material: PBMCs. The chain links TRBV6-6 to TRBJ1-4; D is unclear. The source of this sequence is a woman aged 40-49 years in good health and CMV-seropositive. Here the CDR3 DNA reads TGTGCCAGCAGTTACGGGCAGATTAATGAAAAACTGTTTTTT. It codes for CASSYGQINEKLFF.